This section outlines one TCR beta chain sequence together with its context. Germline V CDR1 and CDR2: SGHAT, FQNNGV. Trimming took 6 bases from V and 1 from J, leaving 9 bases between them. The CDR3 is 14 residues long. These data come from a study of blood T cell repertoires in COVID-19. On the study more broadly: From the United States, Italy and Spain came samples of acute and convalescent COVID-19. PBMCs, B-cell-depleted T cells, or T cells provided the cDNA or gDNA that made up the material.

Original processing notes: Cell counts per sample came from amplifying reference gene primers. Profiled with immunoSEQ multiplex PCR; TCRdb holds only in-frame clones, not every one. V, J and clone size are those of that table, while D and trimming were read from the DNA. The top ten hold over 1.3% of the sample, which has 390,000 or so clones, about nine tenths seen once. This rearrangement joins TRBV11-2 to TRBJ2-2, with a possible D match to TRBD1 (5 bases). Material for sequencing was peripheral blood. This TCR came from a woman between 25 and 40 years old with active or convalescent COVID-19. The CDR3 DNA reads TGTGCCAGCAGAGACAGCCTGAACACCGGGGAGCTGTTTTTT. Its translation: CASRDSLNTGELFF.